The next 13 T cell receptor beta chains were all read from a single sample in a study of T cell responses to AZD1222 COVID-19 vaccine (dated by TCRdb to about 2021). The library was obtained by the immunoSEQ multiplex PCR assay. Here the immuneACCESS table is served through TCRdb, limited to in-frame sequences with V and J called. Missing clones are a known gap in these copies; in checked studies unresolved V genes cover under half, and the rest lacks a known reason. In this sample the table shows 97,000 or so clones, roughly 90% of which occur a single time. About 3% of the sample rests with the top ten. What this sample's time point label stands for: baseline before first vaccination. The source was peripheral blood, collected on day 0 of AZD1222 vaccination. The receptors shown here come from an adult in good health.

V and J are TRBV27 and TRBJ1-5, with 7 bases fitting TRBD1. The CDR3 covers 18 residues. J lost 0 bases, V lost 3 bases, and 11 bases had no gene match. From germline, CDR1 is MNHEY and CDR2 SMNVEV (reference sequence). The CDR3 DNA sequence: TGTGCCAGCAGTTTTTCCAGACAGGGAGATTATAGCAATCAGCCCCAGCATTTT. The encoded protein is CASSFSRQGDYSNQPQHF.

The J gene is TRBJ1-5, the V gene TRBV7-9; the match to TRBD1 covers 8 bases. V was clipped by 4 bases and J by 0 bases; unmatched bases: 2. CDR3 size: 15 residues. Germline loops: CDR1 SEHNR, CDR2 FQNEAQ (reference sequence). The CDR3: CASSSDRDSNQPQHF. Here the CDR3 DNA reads TGTGCCAGCAGCTCGGACAGGGATAGCAATCAGCCCCAGCATTTT.

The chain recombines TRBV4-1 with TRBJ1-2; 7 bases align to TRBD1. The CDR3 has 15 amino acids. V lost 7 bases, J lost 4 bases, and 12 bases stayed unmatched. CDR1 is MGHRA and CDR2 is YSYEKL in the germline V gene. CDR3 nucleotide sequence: TGCGCCAGCACCGCGGCCCAGGGACAGATCTATGGCTACACCTTC. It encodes CASTAAQGQIYGYTF.

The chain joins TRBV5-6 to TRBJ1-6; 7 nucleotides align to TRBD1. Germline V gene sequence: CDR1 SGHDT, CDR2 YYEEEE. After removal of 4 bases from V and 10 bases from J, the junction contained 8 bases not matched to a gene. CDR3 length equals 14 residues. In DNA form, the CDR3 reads TGTGCCAGCAGCGATACAGGGGTAGGGTCACCCCTCCACTTT. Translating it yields CASSDTGVGSPLHF.

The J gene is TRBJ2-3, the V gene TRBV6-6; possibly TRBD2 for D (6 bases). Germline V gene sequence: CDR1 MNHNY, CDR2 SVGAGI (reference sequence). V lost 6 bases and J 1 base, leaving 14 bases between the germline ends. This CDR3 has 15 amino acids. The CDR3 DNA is TGTGCCAGCAGCTCGCCGGACTACCGCACAGATACGCAGTATTTT. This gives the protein CASSSPDYRTDTQYF.

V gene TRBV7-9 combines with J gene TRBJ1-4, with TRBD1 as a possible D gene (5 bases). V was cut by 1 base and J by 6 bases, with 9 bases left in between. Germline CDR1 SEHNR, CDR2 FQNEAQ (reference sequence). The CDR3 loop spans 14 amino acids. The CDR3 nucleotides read TGTGCCAGCAGCTTAGGAGGGGTGTATGAAAAACTGTTTTTT. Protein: CASSLGGVYEKLFF. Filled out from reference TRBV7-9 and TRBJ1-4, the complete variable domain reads DTGVSQNPRHKITKRGQNVTFRCDPISEHNRLYWYRQTLGQGPEFLTYFQNEAQLEKSRLLSDRFSAERPKGSFSTLEIQRTEQGDSAMYLCASSLGGVYEKLFFGSGTQLSVL.

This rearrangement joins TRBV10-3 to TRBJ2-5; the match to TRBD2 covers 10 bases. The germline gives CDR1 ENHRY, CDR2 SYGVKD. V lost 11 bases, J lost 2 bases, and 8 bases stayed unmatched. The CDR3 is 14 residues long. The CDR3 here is CAARTSGPQETQYF. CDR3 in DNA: TGTGCCGCCCGGACTAGCGGCCCTCAAGAGACCCAGTACTTC.

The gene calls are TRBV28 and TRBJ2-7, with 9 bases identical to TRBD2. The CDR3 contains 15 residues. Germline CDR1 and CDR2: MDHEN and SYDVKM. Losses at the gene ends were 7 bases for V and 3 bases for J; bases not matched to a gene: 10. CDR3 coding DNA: TGTGCCAGCACCTTGGGTGCGGGAGGGTACTACGAGCAGTACTTC. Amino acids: CASTLGAGGYYEQYF. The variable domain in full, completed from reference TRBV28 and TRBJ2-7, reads DVKVTQSSRYLVKRTGEKVFLECVQDMDHENMFWYRQDPGLGLRLIYFSYDVKMKEKGDIPEGYSVSREKKERFSLILESASTNQTSMYLCASTLGAGGYYEQYFGPGTRLTVT.

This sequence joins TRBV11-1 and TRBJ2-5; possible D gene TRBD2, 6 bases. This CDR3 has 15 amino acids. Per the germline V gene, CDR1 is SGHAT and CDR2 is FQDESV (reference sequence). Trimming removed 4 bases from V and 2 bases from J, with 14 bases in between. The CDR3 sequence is CASSSGTLIQETQYF. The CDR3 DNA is TGTGCCAGCAGCTCCGGGACTTTGATTCAAGAGACCCAGTACTTC.

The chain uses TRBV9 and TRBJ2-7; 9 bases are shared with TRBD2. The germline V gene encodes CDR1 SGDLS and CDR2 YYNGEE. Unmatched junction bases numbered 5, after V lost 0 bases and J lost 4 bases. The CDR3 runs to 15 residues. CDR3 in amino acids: CASSVDVAGVYEQYF. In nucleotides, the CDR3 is TGTGCCAGCAGCGTAGATGTAGCGGGAGTTTACGAGCAGTACTTC. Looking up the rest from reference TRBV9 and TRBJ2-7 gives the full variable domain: DSGVTQTPKHLITATGQRVTLRCSPRSGDLSVYWYQQSLDQGLQFLIQYYNGEERAKGNILERFSAQQFPDLHSELNLSSLELGDSALYFCASSVDVAGVYEQYFGPGTRLTVT.

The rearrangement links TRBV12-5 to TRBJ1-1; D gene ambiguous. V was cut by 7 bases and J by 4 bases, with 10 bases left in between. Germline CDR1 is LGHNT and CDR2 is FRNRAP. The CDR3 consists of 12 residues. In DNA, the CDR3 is TGTGCTAGTGCTCTACCCCCCACTGAAGCTTTCTTT. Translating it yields CASALPPTEAFF.

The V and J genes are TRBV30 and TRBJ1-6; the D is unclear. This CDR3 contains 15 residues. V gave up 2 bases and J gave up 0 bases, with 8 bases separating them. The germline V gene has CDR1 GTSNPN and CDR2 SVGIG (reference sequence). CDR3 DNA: TGTGCCTGGAGTCCCCAGAGCTCCTATAATTCACCCCTCCACTTT. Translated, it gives CAWSPQSSYNSPLHF.

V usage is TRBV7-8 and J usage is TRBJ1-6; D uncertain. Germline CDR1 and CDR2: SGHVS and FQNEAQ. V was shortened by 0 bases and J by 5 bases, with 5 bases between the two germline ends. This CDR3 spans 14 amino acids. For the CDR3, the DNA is TGTGCCAGCAGCTTAGCCAGGAATAATTCACCCCTCCACTTT. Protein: CASSLARNNSPLHF.